What follows describes a single T cell receptor beta chain. Participants classified as exposed had met a COVID-19 case within 2 weeks before study entry. This CDR3 has 14 amino acids. The germline CDR1 and CDR2 sequences are SGHNT and YYREEE (reference sequence). Trimming removed 0 bases from V and 2 bases from J, with 9 bases in between. Profiling relied on immunoSEQ multiplex PCR, and the TCRdb table lists in-frame clones only, not all of them. Altogether about 430,000 clones are present, around nine tenths being singletons, with the ten largest covering roughly 1.4%. These data belong to a study of blood T cell repertoires in COVID-19. Whole-study context: Acute-phase and convalescent COVID-19 samples originated in the United States, Italy and Spain.

The receptor comes from a woman under 30 who had been exposed to COVID-19. The chain has TRBV5-4 and TRBJ2-7; D is uncertain. Material: PBMCs or T cells enriched from blood (not recorded which). The CDR3 DNA reads as TGTGCCAGCAGCTTGGAAGCATCTCCCTACGAGCAGTACTTC. Translation: CASSLEASPYEQYF.